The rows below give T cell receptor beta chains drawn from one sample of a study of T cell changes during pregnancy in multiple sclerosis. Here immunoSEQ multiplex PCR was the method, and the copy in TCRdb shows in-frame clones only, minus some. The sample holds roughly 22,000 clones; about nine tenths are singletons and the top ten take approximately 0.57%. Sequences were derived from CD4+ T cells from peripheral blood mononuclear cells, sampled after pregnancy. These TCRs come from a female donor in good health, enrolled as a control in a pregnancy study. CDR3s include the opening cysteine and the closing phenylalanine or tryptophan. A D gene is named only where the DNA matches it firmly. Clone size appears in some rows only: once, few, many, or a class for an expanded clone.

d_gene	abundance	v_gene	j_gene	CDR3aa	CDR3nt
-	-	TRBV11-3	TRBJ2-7	CASSLGPSYEQYF	TGTGCCAGCAGCTTAGGGCCCTCCTACGAGCAGTACTTC
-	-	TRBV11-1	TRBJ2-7	CASSLYTYEQYF	TGTGCCAGCAGCTTATATACCTACGAGCAGTACTTC
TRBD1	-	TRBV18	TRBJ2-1	CASSPRSGTGTGGYNEQFF	TGTGCCAGCTCACCACGGTCGGGAACCGGGACAGGGGGTTACAATGAGCAGTTCTTC
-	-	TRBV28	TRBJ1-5	CASSWWQGKRNQPQHF	TGTGCCAGCAGTTGGTGGCAGGGTAAACGCAATCAGCCCCAGCATTTT
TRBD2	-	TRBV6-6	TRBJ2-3	CASSQYPGGADTQYF	TGTGCCAGCAGCCAATATCCGGGGGGGGCAGATACGCAGTATTTT
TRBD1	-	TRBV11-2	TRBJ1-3	CASSQGQGGNTIYF	TGTGCCAGCAGCCAGGGACAGGGGGGAAACACCATATATTTT
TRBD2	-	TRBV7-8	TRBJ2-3	CASRTSGRVGTDTQYF	TGTGCCAGCAGAACTAGCGGGAGAGTGGGGACAGATACGCAGTATTTT
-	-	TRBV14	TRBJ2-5	CASSQLAQETQYF	TGTGCCAGCAGCCAACTGGCACAAGAGACCCAGTACTTC
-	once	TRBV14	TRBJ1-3	CASSQAGIGNTIYF	TGTGCCAGCAGCCAAGCAGGGATCGGAAACACCATATATTTT
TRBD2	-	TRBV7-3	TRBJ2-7	CASSSGGLPYEQYF	TGTGCCAGCAGCTCGGGGGGGCTTCCCTACGAGCAGTACTTC
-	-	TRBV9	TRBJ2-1	CAGSVLGGHNEQFF	TGTGCCGGCAGCGTACTTGGCGGGCACAATGAGCAGTTCTTC
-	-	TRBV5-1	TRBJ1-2	CASSLSQGDYGYTF	TGCGCCAGCAGCCTCAGCCAAGGGGACTATGGCTACACCTTC
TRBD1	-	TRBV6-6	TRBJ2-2	CATRPPGTDTGELFF	TGTGCCACCCGCCCCCCCGGGACAGACACCGGGGAGCTGTTTTTT
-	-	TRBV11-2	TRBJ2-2	CASSSGLFTGELFF	TGTGCCAGCAGCTCCGGACTATTCACCGGGGAGCTGTTTTTT
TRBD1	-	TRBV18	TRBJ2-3	CASSPTDRGTDTQYF	TGTGCCAGCTCACCAACGGACAGGGGCACGGATACGCAGTATTTT
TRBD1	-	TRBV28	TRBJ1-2	CASKTGGSHGYTF	TGTGCCAGTAAGACAGGGGGCAGCCATGGCTACACCTTC
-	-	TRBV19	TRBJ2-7	CASSFGQNSYEQYF	TGTGCCAGTAGTTTCGGACAGAACTCCTACGAGCAGTACTTC
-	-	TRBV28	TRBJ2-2	CASRADFRAGELFF	-
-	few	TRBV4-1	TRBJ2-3	CASSQGFPRGNTDTQYF	TGCGCCAGCAGCCAAGGATTTCCGAGGGGGAACACAGATACGCAGTATTTT
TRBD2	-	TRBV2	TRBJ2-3	CASSLAGGSTDTQYF	TGTGCCAGCAGCCTAGCGGGAGGTAGCACAGATACGCAGTATTTT
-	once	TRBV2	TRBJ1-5	CASSDWGRGNQPQHF	TGTGCCAGCAGTGATTGGGGGCGGGGGAATCAGCCCCAGCATTTT
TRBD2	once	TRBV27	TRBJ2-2	CASSRLAGTGGTGELFF	TGTGCCAGCAGCCGACTAGCGGGTACCGGGGGGACCGGGGAGCTGTTTTTT
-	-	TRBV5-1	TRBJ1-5	CASSLRGGGNQPQHF	TGCGCCAGCAGCTTGCGGGGCGGGGGCAATCAGCCCCAGCATTTT
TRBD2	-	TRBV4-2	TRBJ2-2	CASSPLGLAEGELFF	TGTGCCAGCAGCCCCCTGGGACTAGCTGAGGGGGAGCTGTTTTTT
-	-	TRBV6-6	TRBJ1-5	CASSLANSNQPQHF	TGTGCCAGCTCCCTGGCCAATAGCAATCAGCCCCAGCATTTT
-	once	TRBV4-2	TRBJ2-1	CASSPAAGGQFF	TGTGCCAGCAGCCCGGCGGCCGGGGGGCAGTTCTTC
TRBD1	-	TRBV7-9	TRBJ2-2	CASSSRDRGNTGELFF	TGTGCCAGCAGCAGCCGGGACAGGGGGAACACCGGGGAGCTGTTTTTT
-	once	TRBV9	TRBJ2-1	CASSTGLALRQFF	TGTGCCAGCAGCACTGGACTTGCCCTGCGGCAGTTCTTC
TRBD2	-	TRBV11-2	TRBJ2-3	CASSYRGTSGTDTQYF	TGTGCCAGCAGCTATAGAGGGACTAGCGGGACAGATACGCAGTATTTT
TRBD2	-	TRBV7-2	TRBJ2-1	CASSFRTSGSGTYNEQFF	TGTGCCAGCAGCTTCCGGACTAGCGGGAGTGGTACCTACAATGAGCAGTTCTTC
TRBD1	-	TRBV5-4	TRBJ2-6	CASSLQGALSAGANVLTF	TGTGCCAGCAGCTTACAGGGGGCGTTAAGCGCCGGGGCCAACGTCCTGACTTTC
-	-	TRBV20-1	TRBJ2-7	CSASSSYEQYF	TGCAGTGCTAGTAGTAGTTACGAGCAGTACTTC
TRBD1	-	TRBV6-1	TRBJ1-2	CASRARQGDFGYTF	TGTGCCAGCAGGGCTAGACAGGGAGACTTTGGCTACACCTTC
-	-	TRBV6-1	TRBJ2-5	CASSVSRETQYF	TGTGCCAGCAGTGTCTCACGGGAGACCCAGTACTTC
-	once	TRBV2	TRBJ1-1	CASSDRRGGGTEAFF	TGTGCCAGCAGTGATAGGCGGGGGGGAGGGACTGAAGCTTTCTTT
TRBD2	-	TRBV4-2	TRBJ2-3	CASSQASAGVPDTQYF	TGTGCCAGCAGCCAAGCTTCAGCGGGAGTCCCGGATACGCAGTATTTT
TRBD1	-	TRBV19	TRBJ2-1	CASRRDRGIDEQFF	TGTGCCAGTCGCCGGGACAGGGGCATCGATGAGCAGTTCTTC
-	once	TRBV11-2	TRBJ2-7	CASSPSLASREQYF	TGTGCCAGCAGCCCTAGCCTAGCGAGTAGGGAGCAGTACTTC
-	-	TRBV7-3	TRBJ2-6	CASSPTGGGSGANVLTF	TGTGCCAGCAGCCCAACGGGCGGAGGCTCTGGGGCCAACGTCCTGACTTTC
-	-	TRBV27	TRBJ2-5	CASSYQKAETQYF	TGTGCCAGCAGTTACCAAAAAGCAGAGACCCAGTACTTC
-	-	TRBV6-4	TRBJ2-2	CASSQKSVSNTGELFF	TGTGCCAGCAGCCAAAAAAGCGTATCGAACACCGGGGAGCTGTTTTTT
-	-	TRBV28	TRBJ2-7	CASNLVDRGEQYF	TGTGCCAGCAACCTCGTCGATAGGGGCGAGCAGTACTTC
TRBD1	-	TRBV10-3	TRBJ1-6	CAIGDSNNSPLHF	TGTGCCATCGGGGACAGCAATAATTCACCCCTCCACTTT